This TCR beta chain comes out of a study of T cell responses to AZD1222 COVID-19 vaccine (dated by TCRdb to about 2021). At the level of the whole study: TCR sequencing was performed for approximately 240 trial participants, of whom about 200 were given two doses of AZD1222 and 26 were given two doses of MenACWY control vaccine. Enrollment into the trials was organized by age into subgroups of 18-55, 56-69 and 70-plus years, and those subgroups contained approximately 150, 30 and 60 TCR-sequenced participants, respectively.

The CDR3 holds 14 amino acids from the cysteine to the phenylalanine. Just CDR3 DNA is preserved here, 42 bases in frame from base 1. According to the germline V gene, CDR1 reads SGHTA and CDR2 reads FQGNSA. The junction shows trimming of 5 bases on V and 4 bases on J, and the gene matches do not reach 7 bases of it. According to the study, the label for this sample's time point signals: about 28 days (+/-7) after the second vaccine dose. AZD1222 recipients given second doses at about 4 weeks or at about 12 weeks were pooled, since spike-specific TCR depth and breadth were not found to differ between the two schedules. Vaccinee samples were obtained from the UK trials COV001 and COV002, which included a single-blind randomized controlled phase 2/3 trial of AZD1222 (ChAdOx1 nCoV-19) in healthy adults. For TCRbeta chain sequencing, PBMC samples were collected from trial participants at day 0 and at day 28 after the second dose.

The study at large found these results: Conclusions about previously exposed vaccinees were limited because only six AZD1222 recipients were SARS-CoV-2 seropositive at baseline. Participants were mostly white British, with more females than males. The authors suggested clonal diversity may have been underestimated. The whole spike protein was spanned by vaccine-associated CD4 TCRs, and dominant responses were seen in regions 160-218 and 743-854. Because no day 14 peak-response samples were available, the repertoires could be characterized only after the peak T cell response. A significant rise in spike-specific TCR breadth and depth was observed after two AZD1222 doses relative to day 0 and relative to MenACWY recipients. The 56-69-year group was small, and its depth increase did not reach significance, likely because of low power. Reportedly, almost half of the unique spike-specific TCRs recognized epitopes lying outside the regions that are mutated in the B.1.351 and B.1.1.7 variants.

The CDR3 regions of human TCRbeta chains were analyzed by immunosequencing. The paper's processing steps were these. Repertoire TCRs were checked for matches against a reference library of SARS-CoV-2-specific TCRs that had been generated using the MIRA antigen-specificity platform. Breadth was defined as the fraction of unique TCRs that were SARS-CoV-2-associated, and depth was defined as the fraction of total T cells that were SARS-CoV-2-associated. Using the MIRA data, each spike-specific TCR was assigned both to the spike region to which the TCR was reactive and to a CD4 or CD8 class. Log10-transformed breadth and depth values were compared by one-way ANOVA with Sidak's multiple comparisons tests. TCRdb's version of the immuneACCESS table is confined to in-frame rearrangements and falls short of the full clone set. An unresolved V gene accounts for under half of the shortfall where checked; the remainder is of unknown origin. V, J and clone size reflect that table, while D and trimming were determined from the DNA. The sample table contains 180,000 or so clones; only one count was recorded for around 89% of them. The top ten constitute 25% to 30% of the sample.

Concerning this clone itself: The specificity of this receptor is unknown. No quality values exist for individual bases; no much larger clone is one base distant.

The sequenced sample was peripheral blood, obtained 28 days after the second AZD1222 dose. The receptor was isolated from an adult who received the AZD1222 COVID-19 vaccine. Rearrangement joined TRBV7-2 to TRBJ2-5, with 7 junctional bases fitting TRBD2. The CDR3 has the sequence CASSLSSGGETQYF. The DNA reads TGTGCCAGCAGCCTATCTAGCGGAGGAGAGACCCAGTACTTC.